This passage covers 20 T cell receptor beta chains from one sample sequenced in a study of blood T cell repertoires in COVID-19. Here immunoSEQ multiplex PCR was the method, and the copy in TCRdb shows in-frame clones only, minus some. Of approximately 210,000 clones in the sample, around 80% are singletons; the top ten hold roughly 7.6%. Sequenced sample: peripheral blood. The receptors originated from an elderly woman with COVID-19, enrolled during active disease.

The chain uses TRBV2 and TRBJ1-1; weak D call: TRBD1 (5 bases). This CDR3 spans 15 amino acids. Looked up from germline, CDR1 is SNHLY and CDR2 is FYNNEI. The V and J ends lost 5 bases and 1 base respectively, with 14 bases between them. The CDR3 region has the DNA TGTGCCAGCAGTCCGACAGCCCGTGGGAACACTGAAGCTTTCTTT. As protein: CASSPTARGNTEAFF.

The chain couples TRBV7-9 to TRBJ1-1; D unclear. There are 10 residues in the CDR3. Germline lookup yields CDR1 SEHNR and CDR2 FQNEAQ (reference sequence). V shed 1 base and J shed 11 bases, with 5 bases lying between them. CDR3 sequence reads: CASSLESAFF. CDR3 DNA sequence: TGTGCCAGCAGCTTAGAATCGGCTTTCTTT.

The chain is built from TRBV7-9 and TRBJ1-5; possible D gene TRBD1, 6 bases. The CDR3 totals 15 residues. Trimming took 5 bases from V and 7 from J, leaving 18 bases between them. Germline CDR1 is SEHNR and CDR2 is FQNEAQ (reference sequence). The CDR3 region is CASSQGAGGSQPQHF. As DNA, the CDR3 is TGTGCCAGCAGCCAAGGGGCGGGGGGCTCCCAGCCCCAGCATTTT.

This rearrangement joins TRBV28 to TRBJ1-1; 7 nucleotides line up with TRBD1. The CDR3 runs to 16 residues. V lost 4 bases and J lost 0; bases outside the gene matches: 8. Germline CDR1 MDHEN, CDR2 SYDVKM. CDR3 nucleotides: TGTGCCAGCAGTTCTATATCAGGGGGGCTGAACACTGAAGCTTTCTTT. Translation: CASSSISGGLNTEAFF.

This clone was seen a single time. The J gene is TRBJ2-7, the V gene TRBV11-3, with TRBD1 as a possible D gene (6 bases). In germline, CDR1 is SGHNT, CDR2 YENEEA. This CDR3 is 15 amino acids long. V lost 0 bases and J lost 5, with 14 bases in between. CDR3 DNA: TGTGCCAGCAGCTTAGAAGGGGGTATTCAAGACGAGCAGTACTTC. Translating it yields CASSLEGGIQDEQYF.

The V gene is TRBV7-3, the J gene TRBJ1-1, with D perhaps TRBD1 (6 bases). This CDR3 has 14 residues. V lost 5 bases and J lost 4, with 14 bases in between. The V gene's germline CDR1 is SGHTA and CDR2 FQGTGA. This CDR3 is CASSPQGLGTEAFF. CDR3 coding DNA: TGTGCCAGCAGCCCACAGGGTCTGGGCACTGAAGCTTTCTTT.

The chain employs TRBV7-9 and TRBJ2-1; TRBD2 matches 13 bases. Germline values: CDR1 SEHNR, CDR2 FQNEAQ (reference sequence). V shed 5 bases, J shed 8 bases, and the junction held 6 bases outside the gene matches. The CDR3 spans 15 residues. CDR3: CASSPGLAGDHEQFF. CDR3 DNA: TGTGCCAGCAGCCCCGGACTAGCGGGAGATCATGAGCAGTTCTTC.

CDR3 sequence reads: CAITERGQAVGYTF. The CDR3 coding sequence is TGTGCCATCACCGAGCGGGGGCAGGCGGTCGGCTACACCTTC. The V call is TRBV10-3, the J call TRBJ1-2; possibly TRBD1 for D (6 bases). Trimming shortened V by 7 bases and J by 8 bases, and 20 bases separated the two germline ends. The germline CDR1 and CDR2 sequences are ENHRY and SYGVKD. CDR3 size: 14 residues.

CDR3 sequence reads: CASSTWDSPYGYTF. CDR3 coding DNA: TGTGCCAGCAGTACCTGGGACAGCCCCTATGGCTACACCTTC. This chain links TRBV27 with TRBJ1-2; 7 positions match TRBD1. The CDR3 runs to 14 residues. Germline-derived CDR1 and CDR2 are MNHEY and SMNVEV (reference sequence). Unmatched junction bases numbered 7, after V lost 5 bases and J lost 4 bases.

The chain has TRBV9 and TRBJ1-3; D remains unclear. The CDR3 spans 18 residues. Per the germline V gene, CDR1 is SGDLS and CDR2 is YYNGEE. Trimming left V 0 bases short and J 0 bases short, with 16 bases between. The CDR3 region has the DNA TGTGCCAGCAGCGTAGTATTTGACTGGAGAAGCTCTGGAAACACCATATATTTT. Translation: CASSVVFDWRSSGNTIYF.

The chain combines TRBV18 with TRBJ2-1; tentatively, D is TRBD1 (6 bases). CDR1 and CDR2 from the germline V gene are KGHSH and LQKENI. The CDR3 loop spans 13 amino acids. V lost 3 bases, J lost 10 bases, and 13 bases lay in between. The CDR3, as DNA: TGTGCCAGCTCACCTCCTCAGGGGAAGGAGCAGTTCTTC. Translation gives CASSPPQGKEQFF.

In regard to this clone: The sample contains more than one DNA sequence encoding this CDR3. The V call is TRBV7-3, the J call TRBJ2-3; 9 bases agree with TRBD1. V lost 5 bases and J lost 2; bases outside the gene matches: 5. CDR3 length: 15 amino acids. CDR1 SGHTA and CDR2 FQGTGA come from the germline V gene. CDR3 coding DNA: TGTGCCAGCAGCGCGACAGGGGGATCCACAGATACGCAGTATTTT. Translation: CASSATGGSTDTQYF.

V gene TRBV3-1 (or the pseudogene TRBV3-2) combines with J gene TRBJ1-5; D ambiguous. Trimming removed 5 bases at V and 0 bases at J, with 11 bases between. The germline V gene encodes CDR1 LGHDT and CDR2 YNNKEL (reference sequence). The CDR3 covers 15 residues. The CDR3: CASSSGVISNQPQHF. The CDR3 bases are TGTGCCAGCAGCTCCGGTGTGATTAGCAATCAGCCCCAGCATTTT.

The rearrangement uses TRBV5-1 and TRBJ2-5; tentatively, D is TRBD1 (6 bases). V lost 4 bases, J lost 5 bases, and 12 bases lay in between. Looked up from germline, CDR1 is SGHRS and CDR2 is YFSETQ. CDR3 length: 13 amino acids. CDR3 bases: TGCGCCAGCAGCGGGATGGGGGCGGAGACCCAGTACTTC. It codes for CASSGMGAETQYF.

The CDR3 DNA follows: TGTGCCAGCGGACAGGGTCCCGGGGAGCTGTTTTTT. The encoded protein is CASGQGPGELFF. The rearrangement links TRBV12-3 or TRBV12-4 to TRBJ2-2; 8 nucleotides line up with TRBD1. The CDR3 totals 12 residues. The trim removed 8 bases at V and 6 bases at J, leaving 2 bases unmatched.

The V call is TRBV5-1, the J call TRBJ1-4, with D maybe TRBD1 (5 bases). V lost 4 bases to trimming and J lost 8 bases, with 18 bases between them. The CDR3 spans 15 residues. Germline CDR1 SGHRS, CDR2 YFSETQ. CDR3: CASSPGDLSGEKLFF. Written as DNA, the CDR3 is TGCGCCAGCAGCCCGGGGGACCTATCGGGGGAAAAACTGTTTTTT.

This clone was detected once. V usage is TRBV7-9 and J usage is TRBJ2-5; maybe TRBD1 (5 bases). CDR3 length: 13 residues. From germline, CDR1 is SEHNR and CDR2 FQNEAQ (reference sequence). V lost 5 bases and J 5 bases, leaving 12 bases between the germline ends. CDR3 protein: CASSRPQGETQYF. The CDR3 coding sequence is TGTGCCAGCAGCCGTCCCCAGGGTGAGACCCAGTACTTC.

The gene calls are TRBV7-8 and TRBJ1-2; 7 nucleotides align to TRBD1. Germline CDR1 is SGHVS and CDR2 is FQNEAQ. Germline trimming cut 5 bases from V and 4 bases from J; bases unmatched to any gene: 10. The CDR3 is 15 amino acids. CDR3 sequence reads: CASSPNEQGGYGYTF. Here the CDR3 DNA reads TGTGCCAGCAGCCCAAATGAGCAGGGGGGCTATGGCTACACCTTC.

This chain joins TRBV5-4 and TRBJ1-1, with 9 positions matching TRBD1. From germline, CDR1 is SGHNT and CDR2 YYREEE (reference sequence). The CDR3 loop spans 14 amino acids. V lost 7 bases, J lost 5 bases, and 9 bases stayed unmatched. The CDR3 protein is CASERRQGETEAFF. CDR3 DNA sequence: TGTGCCAGCGAGCGTCGACAGGGGGAAACTGAAGCTTTCTTT.

The chain links TRBV3-1 (or the pseudogene TRBV3-2) to TRBJ1-1; D perhaps matches TRBD1 (5 bases). V lost 3 bases and J 4 bases, leaving 12 bases between the germline ends. CDR3 length: 14 amino acids. The germline gives CDR1 LGHDT, CDR2 YNNKEL (reference sequence). This chain's CDR3 is CASSQAGQGTEAFF. The CDR3 DNA sequence: TGTGCCAGCAGCCAGGCAGGGCAAGGCACTGAAGCTTTCTTT.